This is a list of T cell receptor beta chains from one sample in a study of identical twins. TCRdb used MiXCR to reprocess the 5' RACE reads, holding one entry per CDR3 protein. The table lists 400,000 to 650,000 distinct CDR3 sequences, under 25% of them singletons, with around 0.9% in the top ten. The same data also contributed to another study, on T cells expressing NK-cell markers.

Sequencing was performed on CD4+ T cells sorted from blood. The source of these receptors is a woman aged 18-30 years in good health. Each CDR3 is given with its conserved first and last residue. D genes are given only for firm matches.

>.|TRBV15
CATSTGSPDTQYF
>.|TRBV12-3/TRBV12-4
CASFDRSSGNTIYF
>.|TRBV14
CASSQVGREHQPQHF
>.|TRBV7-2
CASSLATRGGEQFF
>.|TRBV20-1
CSANLLLDIMRDTQYF
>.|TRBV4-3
CASSQEEVTELFF
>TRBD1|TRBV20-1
CSARATGAGDSPLHF
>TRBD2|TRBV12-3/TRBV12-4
CASSGTSGRRGEQFF
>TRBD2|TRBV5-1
CASGLAGGEETQYF
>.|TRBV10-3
CAISDPGANVLTF